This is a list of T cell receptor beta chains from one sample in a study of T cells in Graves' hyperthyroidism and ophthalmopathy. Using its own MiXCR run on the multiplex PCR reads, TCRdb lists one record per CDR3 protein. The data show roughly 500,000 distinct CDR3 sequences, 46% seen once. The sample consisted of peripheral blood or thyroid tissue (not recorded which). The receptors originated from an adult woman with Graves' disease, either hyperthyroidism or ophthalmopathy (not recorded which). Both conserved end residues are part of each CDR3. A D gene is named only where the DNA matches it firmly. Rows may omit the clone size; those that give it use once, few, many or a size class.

TGCAGCAGTTTCAGGGCATCAGCCTACGAGCAGTACTTC CSSFRASAYEQYF NA TRBJ2-7 TRBV29-1 NA
TGTGCCATCAGTGTGGACAGGGAGCAGCAGTACTTC CAISVDREQQYF TRBD1 TRBJ2-7 TRBV10-3 NA
TGTGCCAGCAGCTTAGCGGGAGGGATGGCGGGCGAGACCCAGTACTTC CASSLAGGMAGETQYF TRBD2 TRBJ2-5 TRBV7-9 NA
TGTGCCAGCAGCGTAGGTCTAGCGGGAGAGACCCAGTACTTC CASSVGLAGETQYF TRBD2 TRBJ2-5 TRBV9 NA
TGTGCCAGCAGTGCACCGGGACCTAGCTCCTACGAGCAGTACTTC CASSAPGPSSYEQYF NA TRBJ2-7 TRBV6-5 many
TGTGCCAGCAGCTCGGACAGGGGGCGAGAGACCCAGTACTTC CASSSDRGRETQYF TRBD1 TRBJ2-5 TRBV7-2 many
TGTGCCACCCGGGAGCGGGAGGGGGAGACCCAGTACTTC CATREREGETQYF TRBD2 TRBJ2-5 TRBV10-3 once
TGCGCCAGCAGCTACAGGGGGACAGAGACCCAGTACTTC CASSYRGTETQYF TRBD1 TRBJ2-5 TRBV5-1 NA
TGCAGCGTTGAAGGGGGGGCCACTGAAGCTTTCTTT CSVEGGATEAFF NA TRBJ1-1 TRBV29-1 few
TGTGCCAGCAGCTTAGTGGAGGGCTATGGCTACACCTTC CASSLVEGYGYTF NA TRBJ1-2 TRBV7-2 NA
TGTGCCAGCAGTTTAGGTGAGAATCAGCCCCAGCATTTT CASSLGENQPQHF NA TRBJ1-5 TRBV11-2 many
TGTGCCAGCAGTGACGAGGCAGGTGTCTCCTACGAGCAGTACTTC CASSDEAGVSYEQYF NA TRBJ2-7 TRBV2 NA
TGTGCCAGTAGTATCGGCCTGTTAGGCACCGGGGAGCTGTTTTTT CASSIGLLGTGELFF NA TRBJ2-2 TRBV19 NA
TGTGCCATCATGGGCGGGAGTTCCTACACCTTC CAIMGGSSYTF NA TRBJ1-2 TRBV10-3 NA
TGTGCCAGTAGTTCTAGCGGGAGGGGCCACTACGAGCAGTACTTC CASSSSGRGHYEQYF TRBD2 TRBJ2-7 TRBV19 many
TGTGCCTGTCAGGCCGGGGAGCTGTTTTTT CACQAGELFF NA TRBJ2-2 TRBV2 few
TGTGCCAGCACTATCAAGGTTGGCAGGACCTACGAGCAGTACTTC CASTIKVGRTYEQYF NA TRBJ2-7 TRBV7-2 once
TGTGCCAGCAGCTTAGGGTCTCAGGGTAATTCACCCCTCCACTTT CASSLGSQGNSPLHF NA TRBJ1-6 TRBV7-2 NA
TGCAGCGTTGATGAGGGGGCTGTGTCTGGGGCCAACGTCCTGACTTTC CSVDEGAVSGANVLTF TRBD1 TRBJ2-6 TRBV29-1 NA
TGTGCCAGCAGCCAAACTGGTAGGGGCGGGGAAGCTTTCTTT CASSQTGRGGEAFF NA TRBJ1-1 TRBV6-2/TRBV6-3 NA
TGTGCCAGCAGCCCCCGACCTCAAGAGGCCCAGTACTTC CASSPRPQEAQYF NA TRBJ2-5 TRBV9 NA
TGCGCCAGCAGCCAACAAAGCAGACGGGGAATACGGGAAAAACTGTTTTTT CASSQQSRRGIREKLFF NA TRBJ1-4 TRBV4-3 NA
TGTGCCATCAGTGCACCCGGCAGGGATGAGACCCAGTACTTC CAISAPGRDETQYF NA TRBJ2-5 TRBV10-3 many
TGTGCCAGCAGCTTAGTTCGGGGGGCTTATCAGCCCCAGCATTTT CASSLVRGAYQPQHF NA TRBJ1-5 TRBV7-2 many
TGTGCCAGTAGTAGGGCCTACAATCAGCCCCAGCATTTT CASSRAYNQPQHF NA TRBJ1-5 TRBV19 NA
TGTGCCAGCAGGGTGACAGGGGGCAATCAGCCCCAGCATTTT CASRVTGGNQPQHF TRBD1 TRBJ1-5 TRBV6-5 NA
TGTGCCATCAGTGAAGGACAGGGTAGGAACTATGGCTACACCTTC CAISEGQGRNYGYTF TRBD1 TRBJ1-2 TRBV10-3 NA
TGTGCCAGCAGTTTACAGGAGAACTACGAGCAGTACTTC CASSLQENYEQYF NA TRBJ2-7 TRBV6-5 NA
TGCAGTGCTAGAGATTCGGACAGGCCCAACTATGGCTACACCTTC CSARDSDRPNYGYTF TRBD1 TRBJ1-2 TRBV20-1 few
TGTGCCAGCAGTGAAGCGCGAAGGGGTGACGGCCACACCTTC CASSEARRGDGHTF NA TRBJ1-2 TRBV6-1 many
TGTGCCAGCAGGCTAGGACGGTTTGAAGCTTTCTTT CASRLGRFEAFF NA TRBJ1-1 TRBV28 many
TGCAGTGCTACGACAGGAGATCAGCCCCAGCATTTT CSATTGDQPQHF NA TRBJ1-5 TRBV20-1 NA
TGTGCCAGCAGTTTATCACGAGCCACTGAAGCTTTCTTT CASSLSRATEAFF NA TRBJ1-1 TRBV12-3/TRBV12-4 NA
TGTGCCAGCACCCCCGGACCCAGCGAGCAGTACTTC CASTPGPSEQYF NA TRBJ2-7 TRBV7-2 NA
TGTGCCAGCAGCTTAGCCCCTGCAGGGACAGCGGCGCCGGAAGCTTTCTTT CASSLAPAGTAAPEAFF TRBD1 TRBJ1-1 TRBV7-2 NA
TGTGCCAGCAGCTTGGGGGGAACCCCAGGGGAGACCCAGTACTTC CASSLGGTPGETQYF NA TRBJ2-5 TRBV7-9 many
TGTGCCAGCAGCTGGTCCGGGGTTGGCGGGGTCACTGAAGCTTTCTTT CASSWSGVGGVTEAFF NA TRBJ1-1 TRBV11-3 NA
TGTGCCAGCAGTTTAGTCGGGACCGACACCCAGTACTTC CASSLVGTDTQYF NA TRBJ2-5 TRBV28 many
TGCGCCAGCAGTGCCGGACTATCACCCCTCCACTTT CASSAGLSPLHF NA TRBJ1-6 TRBV10-2 many
TGCGCCAGCAGCGAAATGACGGGAACCGGGGAGCTGTTTTTT CASSEMTGTGELFF NA TRBJ2-2 TRBV4-1 many
TGTGCCAGCAGGATAGGACAAGTAGGCGGCTACACCTTC CASRIGQVGGYTF NA TRBJ1-2 TRBV9 NA
TGTGCCAGCACGTCACAGGGGTTTTGGGAGCAGTACTTC CASTSQGFWEQYF TRBD1 TRBJ2-7 TRBV10-3 NA
TGTGCCAGCAGTTTCGCAGCGGCGGAGGGCTACGAGCAGTACTTC CASSFAAAEGYEQYF NA TRBJ2-7 TRBV12-3/TRBV12-4 NA
TGTGCCATCAGTGATCCGGGACATCGGACGAACACTGAAGCTTTCTTT CAISDPGHRTNTEAFF NA TRBJ1-1 TRBV10-3 many
TGTGCCAGCAGTTTAAAACGGACCTTACCAACTAATGAAAAACTGTTTTTT CASSLKRTLPTNEKLFF NA TRBJ1-4 TRBV12-3/TRBV12-4 NA
TGTGCCAGCAGCCAATGGGGTAGTTCCTACGAGCAGTACTTC CASSQWGSSYEQYF NA TRBJ2-7 TRBV4-2 NA
TGTGCCAGCAGTGCCCAGACCCAGGTGTACGAGCAGTACTTC CASSAQTQVYEQYF NA TRBJ2-7 TRBV7-9 NA
TGTGCCAGCAGCATCACGACAGTCGAGGACCCTGAAGCTTTCTTT CASSITTVEDPEAFF NA TRBJ1-1 TRBV12-3/TRBV12-4 NA
TGTGCCAGTAGTACCGGACAGTTGGAGACCCAGTACTTC CASSTGQLETQYF NA TRBJ2-5 TRBV19 NA
TGTGCCAGCAGGCGTGAGGGGGGAGAGACCCAGCATTTT CASRREGGETQHF NA TRBJ1-5 TRBV12-3/TRBV12-4 NA
TGCAGTGCTAGGGACACAGGAGGGTTGGCTTCACCCCTCCACTTT CSARDTGGLASPLHF NA TRBJ1-6 TRBV20-1 NA
TGTGCCAGCAGCGCCCGACAGGGGGCAAACGTCCTGACTTTC CASSARQGANVLTF TRBD1 TRBJ2-6 TRBV5-4 NA
TGTGCCAGCAGCCCCCGGGACCGCAGCTCCTACGAGCAGTACTTC CASSPRDRSSYEQYF NA TRBJ2-7 TRBV9 many
TGTGCCAGCAGCTTAACCCCAGGTTATGAAGCTTTTTTT CASSLTPGYEAFF NA TRBJ1-1 TRBV7-3 many
TGTGCCAGCAGTCCTAGCGGGAGCACAGATACGCAGTATTTT CASSPSGSTDTQYF TRBD2 TRBJ2-3 TRBV12-3/TRBV12-4 few
TGTGCCAGCAGTGTCGGGAACACTGAAGCTTTCTTT CASSVGNTEAFF NA TRBJ1-1 TRBV2 many
TGTGCCAGCAGGACTGCAGGGCGGGCCGGGGAGCTGCTTTTT CASRTAGRAGELLF NA TRBJ2-2 TRBV2 NA
TGCGCCAGCAGCCAAGGGCGGGACAGGGACTACGAGCAGTACTTC CASSQGRDRDYEQYF TRBD1 TRBJ2-7 TRBV4-3 many
TGTGCCAGCAGCCAAGCGTTCGGGAACGAGCAGTACTTC CASSQAFGNEQYF NA TRBJ2-7 TRBV7-9 NA